This T cell receptor (beta chain) was sequenced for a study of T cell responses to AZD1222 COVID-19 vaccine (dated by TCRdb to 2020 to 2023). About the investigation overall: AZD1222 recipients given second doses at about 4 weeks or at about 12 weeks were pooled, since spike-specific TCR depth and breadth were not found to differ between the two schedules. Trial participants were enrolled by age into subgroups of 18-55, 56-69 and 70-plus years, and around 140, 26 and 57 TCR-sequenced participants, respectively, were included in these subgroups. TCR sequencing was performed for more than 230 trial participants, of whom about 200 were given two doses of AZD1222 and roughly 25 were given two doses of MenACWY control vaccine. Study-level results and caveats: A significant rise in spike-specific TCR breadth and depth was observed after two AZD1222 doses relative to day 0 and relative to MenACWY recipients. The whole spike protein was spanned by vaccine-associated CD4 TCRs, and dominant responses were seen in regions 160-218 and 743-854. Reportedly, close to half of the unique spike-specific TCRs recognized epitopes lying outside the regions that are mutated in the B.1.351 and B.1.1.7 variants. No day 14 peak-response samples were available, so repertoires were characterized only after the peak T cell response. Most participants were white British and females outnumbered males, and the authors suggested that clonal diversity may have been underestimated. Conclusions about previously exposed vaccinees were limited because only a handful of AZD1222 recipients were SARS-CoV-2 seropositive at baseline. The 56-69-year group was small, and its depth increase did not reach significance, likely because of low power.

In the case of this clone: Its antigen has not been determined. Base quality data are lacking; no much larger clone is found one base away.

The CDR3 numbers 14 residues from cysteine through phenylalanine. The CDR3 DNA has 42 bases and is translated from base 1. Between the V and J ends, shortened by 0 bases and 2 bases respectively, the junction contains 9 bases. Based on the germline V gene, the CDR1 and CDR2 sequences are SGDLS and YYNGEE. The sample's time point label is to be understood as: baseline before first vaccination. The vaccinee samples were drawn from two UK trials, COV001 and COV002, one of which was a single-blind randomized controlled phase 2/3 trial testing AZD1222 (ChAdOx1 nCoV-19) in healthy adults. Trial participant PBMC samples were collected at day 0 and day 28 after the second dose for TCRbeta chain sequencing. The CDR3 regions of human TCRbeta chains were analyzed by immunosequencing. Per the authors' processing: Repertoire TCRs were matched against a reference library of SARS-CoV-2-specific TCRs generated with the MIRA antigen-specificity platform. Breadth meant the fraction of unique TCRs that were SARS-CoV-2-associated, whereas depth meant the fraction of total T cells that were SARS-CoV-2-associated. Using the MIRA data, each spike-specific TCR was assigned both to the spike region to which the TCR was reactive and to a CD4 or CD8 class. Log10-transformed breadth and depth values were compared by one-way ANOVA with Sidak's multiple comparisons tests. TCRdb took this table from immuneACCESS and kept in-frame rearrangements with V and J called. Such tables lack part of the clones; where checked against another copy, unresolved V genes explain under half of the gap, and the rest is unexplained. V, J and clone size reflect that table, while D and trimming were determined from the DNA. The sample has about 120,000 clones on record, around nine tenths of them singletons. The ten largest clones represent around 8.7% of the sample.

Sequencing was performed on peripheral blood, taken on day 0 of AZD1222 vaccination. The rearranged segments are TRBV9 and TRBJ2-7; the D gene is unclear. The sequence was collected from an adult in good health. At the DNA level, the sequence is TGTGCCAGCAGCGTAGAGGATTCGACCTACGAGCAGTACTTC. Its coded protein is CASSVEDSTYEQYF.